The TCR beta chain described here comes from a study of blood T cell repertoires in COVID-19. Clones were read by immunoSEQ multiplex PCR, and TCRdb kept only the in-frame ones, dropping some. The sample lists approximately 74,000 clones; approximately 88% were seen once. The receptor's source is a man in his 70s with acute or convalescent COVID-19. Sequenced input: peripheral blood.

The CDR3 region has the DNA TGTGCCAGCAGTTTAACTACTAGCGGGTTAGGGGAGCTGTTTTTT. It yields the protein CASSLTTSGLGELFF. V is TRBV28 and J is TRBJ2-2, with 9 bases that match TRBD2. The length of the CDR3 is 15 residues. Germline V gives CDR1 MDHEN, CDR2 SYDVKM. The J segment lost 8 bases and the V segment lost 2 bases, leaving 6 bases of the junction unmatched.